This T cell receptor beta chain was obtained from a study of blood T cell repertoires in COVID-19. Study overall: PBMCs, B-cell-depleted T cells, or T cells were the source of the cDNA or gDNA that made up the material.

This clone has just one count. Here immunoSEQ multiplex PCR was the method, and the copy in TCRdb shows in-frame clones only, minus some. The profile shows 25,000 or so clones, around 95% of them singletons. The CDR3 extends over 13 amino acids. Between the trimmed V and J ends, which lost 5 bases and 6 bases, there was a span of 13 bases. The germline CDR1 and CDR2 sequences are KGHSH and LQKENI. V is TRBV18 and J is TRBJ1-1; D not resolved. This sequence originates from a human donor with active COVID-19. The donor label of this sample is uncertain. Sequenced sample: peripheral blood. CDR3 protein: CASSERRCAEAFF. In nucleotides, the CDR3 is TGTGCCAGCTCAGAGCGGAGGTGCGCTGAAGCTTTCTTT.